The clone carrying this TCR beta chain occurred many times. The CDR3 extends over 14 amino acids. V lost 4 bases to trimming and J lost 8 bases; unmatched junction nucleotides: 4. Looked up from germline, CDR1 is SGHRS and CDR2 is YFSETQ. Specified time point: newly diagnosed GD, antithyroid drugs for less than 3 months. There was RNA extracted from PBMCs, and the TCR library was made from it. The source of the patients was an endocrinology department in Xi'an, China. The EDTA tubes were filled with approximately 10 milliliters of drawn peripheral blood. This record comes from a study of regulatory T cells in long-lasting Graves disease. Through Arm-PCR of CDR3 regions and iRepertoire HTBI primers, TCR beta libraries were built. TCRdb reprocessed the multiplex PCR reads via MiXCR and lists one record per CDR3 protein. The data hold 350,000 to 550,000 distinct CDR3 sequences, with about 15% observed a single time.

This same sample was also part of a study on T cells in Graves' hyperthyroidism and ophthalmopathy.

The TCR sequence derives from a woman aged 45 to 65 with Graves disease. This specimen was peripheral blood mononuclear cells (PBMCs), taken at new diagnosis, from a patient treated with antithyroid drugs. This rearrangement joins TRBV5-1 to TRBJ1-6; 9 positions agree with TRBD1. In DNA, the CDR3 is TGCGCCAGCAGCGAGGGACAGGGTCATTCACCCCTCCACTTT. This gives the protein CASSEGQGHSPLHF.